The rows below give T cell receptor beta chains drawn from one sample of a study of T cells in Graves' hyperthyroidism and ophthalmopathy. TCRdb analysed the multiplex PCR reads with MiXCR anew, one entry per CDR3 protein. The data show about 400,000 distinct CDR3 sequences, 15% seen once. The sequenced sample consisted of blood. All receptors come from a woman aged 30 to 39 with Graves' hyperthyroidism. Each CDR3 is given with its conserved first and last residue. The order of the fields is J gene, V gene, CDR3 protein.

TRBJ2-1 TRBV11-3 CASSLGGGGYNEQFF
TRBJ1-6 TRBV20-1 CSATQPYTPYNSPLHF
TRBJ2-1 TRBV20-1 CSARKLGSYNEQFF
TRBJ2-1 TRBV25-1 CASSDIKAGRNNEQFF
TRBJ2-1 TRBV5-1 CASSWEIGYEQFF
TRBJ2-2 TRBV10-1 CASSDGPGELFF
TRBJ2-1 TRBV2 CASSDSGGPYNEQFF
TRBJ2-5 TRBV7-2 CASSRLAGGPETQYF
TRBJ2-1 TRBV10-3 CAISESTSPYHNEQFF
TRBJ2-7 TRBV28 CASTDRNYEQYF
TRBJ2-1 TRBV7-2 CASSLGIGQRSSYNEQFF
TRBJ1-4 TRBV25-1 CASSATGAEKLFF
TRBJ2-3 TRBV9 CASSVGRATSTDTQYF
TRBJ1-4 TRBV6-6 CASSYSFEGRNEKLFF
TRBJ2-6 TRBV10-3 CAIKSDRGGGANVLTF
TRBJ2-7 TRBV2 CASRDRVLYEQYF
TRBJ2-7 TRBV7-2 CASTLTSGPYEQYF
TRBJ1-1 TRBV5-4 CASSKGLDINTEAFF
TRBJ2-3 TRBV20-1 CSARGTGGDTSTDTQYF
TRBJ2-2 TRBV30 CAWQRTNTGELFF
TRBJ2-1 TRBV11-2 CASSLSLVGASSYNEQFF
TRBJ2-1 TRBV20-1 CSARDVWLASNEQFF
TRBJ2-2 TRBV5-1 CASTRTTGTGELFF
TRBJ1-6 TRBV6-1 CASSPVEGVKSPLHF
TRBJ2-7 TRBV20-1 CSARRGGGGSDASSYF
TRBJ2-7 TRBV3-1 CASSQRRYEQYF
TRBJ2-1 TRBV9 CASSVDDAYNEQFF
TRBJ1-2 TRBV20-1 CSALPPRSSRYTF
TRBJ2-3 TRBV7-9 CASSSGTGTTDTQYF
TRBJ1-3 TRBV6-2/TRBV6-3 CASSYPRTGFGNTIYF
TRBJ2-7 TRBV30 CASLGGQGGYEQYF
TRBJ2-1 TRBV6-1 CASSEMSLAGGNEQFF
TRBJ2-7 TRBV9 CASSVDDSSYEQYF
TRBJ2-7 TRBV7-9 CASSPRQSSYEQYF
TRBJ2-6 TRBV28 CASSLGSDWANVLTF
TRBJ2-3 TRBV9 CASSSRRTSGTDTQYF
TRBJ1-5 TRBV7-9 CASSSQGAGNQPQHF
TRBJ2-1 TRBV24-1 CATSDPSGEHRNEQFF